The present T cell receptor (beta chain) was sequenced within a study of persistence of HIV-infected CD4 T cells. Points from the study as a whole: Antigen-responding cells were enriched for degenerate expanded CDR3beta sequences.

In the case of this clone: Its antigen is currently unknown.

The immunoSEQ assay was version 4, run in survey mode. Produced via immunoSEQ multiplex PCR; TCRdb's table is partial and in-frame only. Counted here are about 46,000 clones, over 80% occurring once; the ten biggest clones make up about 3%. V gave up 6 bases and J gave up 3 bases, with 15 bases separating them. The CDR3 loop spans 14 amino acids. Germline CDR1 reads WSHSY; CDR2 reads SAAADI. Cells were stimulated nonspecifically with anti-CD3/anti-CD28 magnetic beads. Sorting of responding CD4+ T cells relied on upregulated CD40 ligand together with CD69. Specimen: CD4+ T cells sorted from PBMCs after approximately 18-hour stimulation, collected from a patient who received antiretroviral therapy. The genes are TRBV10-2 and TRBJ2-7; D may match TRBD1 or TRBD2 (5 bases each). The TCR comes from an adult woman with HIV who was CMV-seropositive. CDR3 nucleotide sequence: TGCGCCAGCAGGAGCCCGGGACGGATCTACGAGCAGTACTTC. It is translated as CASRSPGRIYEQYF.